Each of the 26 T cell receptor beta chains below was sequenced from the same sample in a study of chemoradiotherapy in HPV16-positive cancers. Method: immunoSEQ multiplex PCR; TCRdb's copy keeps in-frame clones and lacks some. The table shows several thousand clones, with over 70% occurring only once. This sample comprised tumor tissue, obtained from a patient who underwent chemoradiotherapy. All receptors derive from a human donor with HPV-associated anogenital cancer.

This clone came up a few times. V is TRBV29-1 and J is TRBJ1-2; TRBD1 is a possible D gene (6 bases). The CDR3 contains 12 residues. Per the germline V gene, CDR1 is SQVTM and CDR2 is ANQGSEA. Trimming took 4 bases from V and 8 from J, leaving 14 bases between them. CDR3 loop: CSVGQGNLGYTF. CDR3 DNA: TGCAGCGTTGGGCAGGGGAATTTGGGCTACACCTTC.

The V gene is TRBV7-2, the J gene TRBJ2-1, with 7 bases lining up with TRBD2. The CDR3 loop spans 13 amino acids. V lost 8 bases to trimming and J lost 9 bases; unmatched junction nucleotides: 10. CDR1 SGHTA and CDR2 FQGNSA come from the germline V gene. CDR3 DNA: TGTGCCAGCCGACTAGCTGGGCGCAGTGAGCAGTTCTTC. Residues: CASRLAGRSEQFF.

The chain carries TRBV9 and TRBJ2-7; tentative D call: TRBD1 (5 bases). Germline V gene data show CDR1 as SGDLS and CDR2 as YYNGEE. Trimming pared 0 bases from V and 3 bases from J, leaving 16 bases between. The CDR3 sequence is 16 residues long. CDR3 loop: CASSVVGRWQIYEQYF. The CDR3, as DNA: TGTGCCAGCAGCGTAGTGGGGCGGTGGCAGATCTACGAGCAGTACTTC.

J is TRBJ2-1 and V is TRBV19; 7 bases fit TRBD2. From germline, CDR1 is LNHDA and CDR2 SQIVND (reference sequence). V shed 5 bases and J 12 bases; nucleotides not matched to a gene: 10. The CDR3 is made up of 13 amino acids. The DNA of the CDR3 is TGTGCCAGTAGTTTAAGAAGCGGGGTGCTGCAGTTCTTC. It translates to CASSLRSGVLQFF.

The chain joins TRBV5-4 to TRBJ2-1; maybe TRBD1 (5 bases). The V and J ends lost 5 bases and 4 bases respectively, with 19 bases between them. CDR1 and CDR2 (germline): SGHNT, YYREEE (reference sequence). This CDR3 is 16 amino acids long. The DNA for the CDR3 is TGTGCCAGCAGGGGGCTGGGCTCCAATCGGTACAATGAGCAGTTCTTC. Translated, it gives CASRGLGSNRYNEQFF.

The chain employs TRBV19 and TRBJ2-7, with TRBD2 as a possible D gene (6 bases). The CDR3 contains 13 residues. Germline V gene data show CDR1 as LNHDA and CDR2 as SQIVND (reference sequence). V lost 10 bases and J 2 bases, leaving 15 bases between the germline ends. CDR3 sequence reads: CATESGETYEQYF. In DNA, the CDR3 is TGTGCCACCGAGTCGGGGGAAACCTACGAGCAGTACTTC.

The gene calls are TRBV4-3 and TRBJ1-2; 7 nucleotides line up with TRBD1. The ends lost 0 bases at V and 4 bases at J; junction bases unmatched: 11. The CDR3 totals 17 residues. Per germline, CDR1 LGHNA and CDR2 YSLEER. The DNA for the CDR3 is TGCGCCAGCAGCCAAGATTATGAGGGGGCTGGGGGCTATGGCTACACCTTC. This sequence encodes CASSQDYEGAGGYGYTF.

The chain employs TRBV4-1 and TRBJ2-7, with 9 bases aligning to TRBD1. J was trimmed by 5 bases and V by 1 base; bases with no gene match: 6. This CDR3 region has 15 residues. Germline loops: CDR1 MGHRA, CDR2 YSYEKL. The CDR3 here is CASSQGGQGRDEQYF. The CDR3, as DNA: TGCGCCAGCAGCCAAGGAGGACAGGGGCGGGACGAGCAGTACTTC.

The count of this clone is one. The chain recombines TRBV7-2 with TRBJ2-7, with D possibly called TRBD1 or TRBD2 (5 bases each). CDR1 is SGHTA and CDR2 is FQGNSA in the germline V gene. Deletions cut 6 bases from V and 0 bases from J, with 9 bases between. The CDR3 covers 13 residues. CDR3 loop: CASRGPSSYEQYF. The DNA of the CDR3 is TGTGCCAGCAGGGGACCAAGCTCCTACGAGCAGTACTTC.

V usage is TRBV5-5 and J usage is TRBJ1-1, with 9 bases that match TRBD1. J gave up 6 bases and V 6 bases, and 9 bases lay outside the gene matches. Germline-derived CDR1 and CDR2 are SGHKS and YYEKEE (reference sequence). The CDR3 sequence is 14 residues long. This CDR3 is CASTWGQGPPEAFF. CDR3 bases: TGTGCCAGCACTTGGGGACAGGGACCCCCTGAAGCTTTCTTT.

CDR3 DNA sequence: TGTGCCAGCAGTTACTCTTGGACAGGGAGTGGAAACACCATATATTTT. Its translation is CASSYSWTGSGNTIYF. The V and J genes are TRBV6-5 and TRBJ1-3; TRBD1 aligns across 8 bases. The V segment lost 0 bases and the J segment 3 bases; nucleotides outside the gene matches: 4. CDR1 and CDR2 (germline): MNHEY, SVGAGI. There are 16 residues in the CDR3.

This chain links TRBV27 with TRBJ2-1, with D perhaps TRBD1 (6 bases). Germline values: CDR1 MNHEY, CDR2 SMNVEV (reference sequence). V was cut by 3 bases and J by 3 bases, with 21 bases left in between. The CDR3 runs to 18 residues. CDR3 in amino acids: CASSFLPSDSGDYNEQFF. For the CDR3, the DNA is TGTGCCAGCAGTTTCCTTCCCTCGGACAGTGGGGACTACAATGAGCAGTTCTTC.

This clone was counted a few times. The CDR3 protein is CASSYDRAPYGYTF. Written as DNA, the CDR3 is TGTGCCAGCAGTTACGACAGGGCGCCCTATGGCTACACCTTC. J is TRBJ1-2 and V is TRBV6-5, with 7 bases identical to TRBD1. The CDR3 has 14 amino acids. V was pared by 2 bases and J by 4 bases, with 4 bases of the junction left unmatched. Germline loops: CDR1 MNHEY, CDR2 SVGAGI.

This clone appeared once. CDR3 loop: CASSKQNYGYTF. The CDR3, as DNA: TGTGCCAGCAGCAAACAGAACTATGGCTACACCTTC. The chain uses TRBV13 and TRBJ1-2; D gene uncertain. The length of the CDR3 is 12 residues. Germline values: CDR1 PRHDT, CDR2 FYEKMQ (reference sequence). Trimming pared 5 bases from V and 2 bases from J, leaving 6 bases between. The full variable domain, completed using reference TRBV13 and TRBJ1-2, is AAGVIQSPRHLIKEKRETATLKCYPIPRHDTVYWYQQGPGQDPQFLISFYEKMQSDKGSIPDRFSAQQFSDYHSELNMSSLELGDSALYFCASSKQNYGYTFGSGTRLTVV.

CDR3: CSVVISWEQYF. The DNA for the CDR3 is TGCAGCGTTGTTATAAGCTGGGAGCAGTACTTC. The chain links TRBV29-1 to TRBJ2-7; D unresolved. Germline-derived CDR1 and CDR2 are SQVTM and ANQGSEA. The CDR3 length is 11 residues. The germline V and J ends were trimmed by 4 bases and 7 bases, with 11 bases remaining between them.

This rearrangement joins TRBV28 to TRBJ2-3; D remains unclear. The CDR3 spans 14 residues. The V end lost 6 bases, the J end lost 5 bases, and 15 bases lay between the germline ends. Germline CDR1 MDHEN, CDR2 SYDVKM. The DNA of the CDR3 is TGTGCCAGCAGCTTCTCCCGGGCCCAAGATACGCAGTATTTT. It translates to CASSFSRAQDTQYF.

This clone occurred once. Here the CDR3 reads CASSESLSLRDNYGYTF. DNA of the CDR3: TGCGCCAGCAGTGAGTCCCTCAGTCTCCGGGACAACTATGGCTACACCTTC. The chain employs TRBV10-2 and TRBJ1-2; D is possibly TRBD1 (5 bases). The CDR3 runs to 17 residues. V gave up 0 bases and J gave up 2 bases, with 16 bases separating them. The V gene's germline CDR1 is WSHSY and CDR2 SAAADI.

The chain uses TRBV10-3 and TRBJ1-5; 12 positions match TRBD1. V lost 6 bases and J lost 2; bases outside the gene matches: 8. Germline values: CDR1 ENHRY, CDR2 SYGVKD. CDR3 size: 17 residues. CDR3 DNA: TGTGCCATCAGCCCGGGACAGGGGGCAGGCGGCAATCAGCCCCAGCATTTT. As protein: CAISPGQGAGGNQPQHF.

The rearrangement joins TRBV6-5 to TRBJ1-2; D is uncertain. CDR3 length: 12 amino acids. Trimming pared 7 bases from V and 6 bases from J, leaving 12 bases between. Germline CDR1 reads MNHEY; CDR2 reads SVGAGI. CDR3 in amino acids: CASTSQTDGYTF. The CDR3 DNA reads TGTGCCAGCACCTCACAGACGGATGGCTACACCTTC.

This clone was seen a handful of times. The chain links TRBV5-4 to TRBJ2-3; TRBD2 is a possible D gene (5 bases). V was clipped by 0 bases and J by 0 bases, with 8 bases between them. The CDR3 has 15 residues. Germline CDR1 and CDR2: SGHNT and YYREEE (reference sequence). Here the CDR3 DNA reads TGTGCCAGCAGCTTGGAAGCGGCTAGCACAGATACGCAGTATTTT. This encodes CASSLEAASTDTQYF.

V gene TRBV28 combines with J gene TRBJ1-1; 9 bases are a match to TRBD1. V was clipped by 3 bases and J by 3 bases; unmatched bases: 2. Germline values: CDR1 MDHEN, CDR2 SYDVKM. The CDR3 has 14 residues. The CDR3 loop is CASSFGTGYTEAFF. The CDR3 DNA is TGTGCCAGCAGTTTCGGGACAGGGTACACTGAAGCTTTCTTT.

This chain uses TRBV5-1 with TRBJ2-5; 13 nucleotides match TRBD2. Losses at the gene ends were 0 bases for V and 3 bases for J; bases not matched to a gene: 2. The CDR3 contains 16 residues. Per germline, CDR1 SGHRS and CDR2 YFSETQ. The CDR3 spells CASSLGGTSGKETQYF. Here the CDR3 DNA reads TGCGCCAGCAGCTTGGGGGGGACTAGCGGGAAAGAGACCCAGTACTTC.

Here the CDR3 reads CASSLRQGGGTDTQYF. CDR3 in DNA: TGTGCCAGCAGCTTGCGGCAGGGAGGAGGCACAGATACGCAGTATTTT. This chain uses TRBV5-4 with TRBJ2-3; tentatively, D is TRBD2 (6 bases). Per germline, CDR1 SGHNT and CDR2 YYREEE (reference sequence). This CDR3 has 16 amino acids. Trimming took 1 base from V and 1 from J, leaving 13 bases between them. Based on the CDR3 plus reference TRBV5-4 and TRBJ2-3, the full variable domain is ETGVTQSPTHLIKTRGQQVTLRCSSQSGHNTVSWYQQALGQGPQFIFQYYREEENGRGNFPPRFSGLQFPNYSSELNVNALELDDSALYLCASSLRQGGGTDTQYFGPGTRLTVL.

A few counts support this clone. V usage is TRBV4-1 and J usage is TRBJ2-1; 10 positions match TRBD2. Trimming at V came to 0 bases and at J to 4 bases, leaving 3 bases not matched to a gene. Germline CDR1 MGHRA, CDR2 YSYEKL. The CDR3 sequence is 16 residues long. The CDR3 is CASSQDSSGGYNEQFF. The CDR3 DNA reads TGCGCCAGCAGCCAAGATTCTAGCGGGGGATACAATGAGCAGTTCTTC.

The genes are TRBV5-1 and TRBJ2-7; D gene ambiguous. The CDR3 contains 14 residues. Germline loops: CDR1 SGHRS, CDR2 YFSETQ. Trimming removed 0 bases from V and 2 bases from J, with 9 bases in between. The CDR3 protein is CASSLGQQPYEQYF. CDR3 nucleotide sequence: TGCGCCAGCAGCTTGGGGCAACAACCCTACGAGCAGTACTTC.

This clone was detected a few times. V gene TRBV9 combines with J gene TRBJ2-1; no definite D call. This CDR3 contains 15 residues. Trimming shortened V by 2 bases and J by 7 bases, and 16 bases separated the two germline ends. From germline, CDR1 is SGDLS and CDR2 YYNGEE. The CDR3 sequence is CASSVQTGRQNEQFF. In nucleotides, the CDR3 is TGTGCCAGCAGCGTCCAGACCGGGCGCCAAAATGAGCAGTTCTTC.